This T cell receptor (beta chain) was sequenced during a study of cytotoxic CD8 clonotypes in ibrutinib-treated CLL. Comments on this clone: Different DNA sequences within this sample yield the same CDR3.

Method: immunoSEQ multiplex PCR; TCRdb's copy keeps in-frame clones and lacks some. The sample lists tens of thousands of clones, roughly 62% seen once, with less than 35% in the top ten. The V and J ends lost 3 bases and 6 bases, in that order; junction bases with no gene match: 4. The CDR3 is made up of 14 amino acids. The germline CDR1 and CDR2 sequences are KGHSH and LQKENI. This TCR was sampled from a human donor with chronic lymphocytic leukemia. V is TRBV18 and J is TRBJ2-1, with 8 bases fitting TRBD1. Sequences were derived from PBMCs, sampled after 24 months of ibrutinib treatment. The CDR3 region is CASSPLQGGNEQFF. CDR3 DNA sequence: TGTGCCAGCTCACCCTTACAGGGGGGCAATGAGCAGTTCTTC.